This T cell receptor beta chain originates from a study of blood T cell repertoires in COVID-19. At the level of the study: T cells, B-cell-depleted T cells, or PBMCs provided the cDNA or gDNA that served as material.

Trimming pared 1 base from V and 1 base from J, leaving 8 bases between. The CDR3 length is 14 residues. Germline V gene sequence: CDR1 SGDLS, CDR2 YYNGEE. Clones were sequenced by immunoSEQ multiplex PCR, and TCRdb holds only the in-frame ones, with some missing. Of 180,000 or so clones listed, around 88% were seen once; the top ten hold roughly 4%. This sequence joins TRBV9 and TRBJ1-1; D is unclear. Sequencing input: peripheral blood. This clonotype was sampled from a woman between 25 and 40 years old with acute or convalescent COVID-19. The CDR3 DNA is TGTGCCAGCAGCGTAACAGACAAGAACACTGAAGCTTTCTTT. Encoded protein: CASSVTDKNTEAFF. Drawing the rest from reference TRBV9 and TRBJ1-1, the complete variable domain is DSGVTQTPKHLITATGQRVTLRCSPRSGDLSVYWYQQSLDQGLQFLIQYYNGEERAKGNILERFSAQQFPDLHSELNLSSLELGDSALYFCASSVTDKNTEAFFGQGTRLTVV.